This T cell receptor (beta chain) was documented in a study of blood T cell repertoires in COVID-19. Looking at the study overall: Acute and convalescent COVID-19 specimens originated in the United States, Italy and Spain. PBMCs, B-cell-depleted T cells, or T cells provided the cDNA or gDNA that made up the material.

Per the authors' pipeline: Reference gene primer amplification yielded estimated nucleated cell counts. The data were produced by immunoSEQ multiplex PCR, yet TCRdb's version contains in-frame clones alone and is incomplete. V and J calls and clone size come straight from that table; D and trimming were deduced from the DNA. Here the sample spans about 370,000 clones, roughly 89% being singletons. The CDR3 has 17 residues. The V gene's germline CDR1 is LGHNA and CDR2 YSLEER. Unmatched junction bases numbered 9, after V lost 1 base and J lost 4 bases. Input material: peripheral blood. The TCR originated in a man between 18 and 29 years old with active or convalescent COVID-19. This chain uses TRBV4-3 with TRBJ2-1, with TRBD2 identical over 8 bases. As DNA, the CDR3 is TGCGCCAGCAGCCAAGCTGGCGGAGCGGGGGTTTACAATGAGCAGTTCTTC. Translating it yields CASSQAGGAGVYNEQFF.